A selection of T cell receptor beta chains follows, all from one sample in a study of T cells in localized non-small cell lung cancer. Repertoires were generated with immunoSEQ multiplex PCR, while TCRdb's copy carries only in-frame clones and drops some. This sample has approximately 49,000 clones, with roughly 80% found just once. The sequencing used peripheral blood, collected before any cancer treatment. Receptors were obtained from a man between 40 and 69 years old with stage I squamous cell lung carcinoma. Each CDR3 is given with its conserved first and last residue. Each record gives: V gene, J gene, clone size, D gene, CDR3 protein, CDR3 DNA. D genes are given only for firm matches. Rows may omit the clone size; those that give it use once, few, many or a size class.

V: TRBV5-1
J: TRBJ1-5
size: -
D: TRBD1
CDR3: CASRPTDRGSNQPQHF
DNA: TGCGCCAGCAGACCCACGGACAGGGGCAGCAATCAGCCCCAGCATTTT

V: TRBV6-5
J: TRBJ2-7
size: -
D: TRBD1
CDR3: CASSTGQGIPYEQYF
DNA: TGTGCCAGCAGCACGGGACAGGGAATCCCCTACGAGCAGTACTTC

V: TRBV7-7
J: TRBJ2-5
size: -
D: -
CDR3: CASSSPDVKTQYF
DNA: TGTGCCAGCAGCTCCCCGGACGTGAAGACCCAGTACTTC

V: TRBV19
J: TRBJ2-7
size: -
D: TRBD2
CDR3: CASSPIRTSGGNEQYF
DNA: TGTGCCAGTAGCCCTATACGGACTAGCGGGGGGAACGAGCAGTACTTC

V: TRBV20-1
J: TRBJ2-3
size: few
D: -
CDR3: CSAIRTDTQYF
DNA: TGCAGTGCTATCCGCACAGATACGCAGTATTTT

V: TRBV30
J: TRBJ1-5
size: few
D: -
CDR3: CAWSANSNQPQHF
DNA: TGTGCCTGGAGCGCCAATAGCAATCAGCCCCAGCATTTT

V: TRBV21-1
J: TRBJ2-1
size: -
D: -
CDR3: CASSKGSRSTPYNEQFF
DNA: TGTGCCAGCAGCAAAGGCTCTCGATCGACCCCCTACAATGAGCAGTTCTTC

V: TRBV11-2
J: TRBJ2-5
size: -
D: TRBD1
CDR3: CASSITRDRGQETQYF
DNA: TGTGCCAGCAGCATCACCCGGGACAGGGGGCAGGAGACCCAGTACTTC

V: TRBV2
J: TRBJ1-3
size: -
D: -
CDR3: CASSEGGAGNTIYF
DNA: TGTGCCAGCAGTGAGGGAGGGGCTGGAAACACCATATATTTT

V: TRBV14
J: TRBJ2-1
size: -
D: TRBD2
CDR3: CASSRVAGASYNEQFF
DNA: TGTGCCAGCAGCCGGGTAGCGGGGGCCTCCTACAATGAGCAGTTCTTC

V: TRBV2
J: TRBJ2-5
size: once
D: -
CDR3: CASRQLGGTETQYF
DNA: TGTGCCAGCAGACAATTAGGGGGAACGGAGACCCAGTACTTC

V: TRBV4-2
J: TRBJ2-7
size: -
D: TRBD2
CDR3: CASSARGDYEQYF
DNA: TGTGCCAGCAGCGCTCGGGGGGACTACGAGCAGTACTTC

V: TRBV2
J: TRBJ1-5
size: -
D: TRBD1
CDR3: CASSTSTGGNQPQHF
DNA: TGTGCCAGCAGTACTTCAACAGGGGGCAATCAGCCCCAGCATTTT

V: TRBV27
J: TRBJ1-6
size: -
D: -
CDR3: CASSRHGGNSPLHF
DNA: TGTGCCAGCAGCCGACACGGGGGAAATTCACCCCTCCACTTT

V: TRBV10-1
J: TRBJ1-2
size: -
D: -
CDR3: CASSEVDGYTF
DNA: TGCGCCAGCAGTGAAGTCGACGGCTACACCTTC

V: TRBV7-2
J: TRBJ2-7
size: -
D: -
CDR3: CASSKSTGPYEQYF
DNA: TGTGCCAGCAGCAAGTCGACAGGCCCCTACGAGCAGTACTTC

V: TRBV7-3
J: TRBJ2-2
size: -
D: -
CDR3: CASSAPGFGELFF
DNA: TGTGCCAGCAGTGCCCCGGGATTCGGGGAGCTGTTTTTT

V: TRBV28
J: TRBJ2-5
size: once
D: -
CDR3: CASSTSPGSPRETQYF
DNA: TGTGCCAGCAGCACCAGCCCCGGGTCCCCCCGAGAGACCCAGTACTTC

V: TRBV5-1
J: TRBJ1-2
size: -
D: -
CDR3: CASSPDSTYGQYGYTF
DNA: TGCGCCAGCAGCCCGGACAGCACGTACGGTCAATATGGCTACACCTTC

V: TRBV18
J: TRBJ1-5
size: few
D: -
CDR3: CASSPEGNQPQHF
DNA: TGTGCCAGCTCACCGGAGGGGAATCAGCCCCAGCATTTT

V: TRBV5-6
J: TRBJ1-2
size: -
D: -
CDR3: CASSLAGGGSAGYTF
DNA: TGTGCCAGCAGCTTGGCCGGGGGAGGATCGGCTGGCTACACCTTC